The 31 T cell receptor beta chains below come from one sample, sequenced in a study of blood T cell repertoires in COVID-19. Repertoires were generated with immunoSEQ multiplex PCR, while TCRdb's copy carries only in-frame clones and drops some. The data show 150,000 to 200,000 clones, approximately 82% seen once. Input material: peripheral blood. These receptors were obtained from a woman older than 75 with acute or convalescent COVID-19.

The V call is TRBV19, the J call TRBJ1-5, with D possibly being TRBD1 (6 bases). The V end was cut by 1 base, the J end by 3 bases, with 10 bases between. This CDR3 is 15 amino acids long. Germline V CDR1 and CDR2: LNHDA, SQIVND (reference sequence). This CDR3 is CASSIVAGANQPQHF. The CDR3 coding sequence is TGTGCCAGTAGTATAGTTGCAGGGGCCAATCAGCCCCAGCATTTT.

This chain uses TRBV11-3 with TRBJ2-1; 13 bases line up with TRBD2. The V and J ends lost 5 bases and 5 bases, in that order; junction bases with no gene match: 9. This CDR3 is 17 amino acids long. Germline V gives CDR1 SGHNT, CDR2 YENEEA. CDR3 residues: CASSPHSGTSGDNEQFF. For the CDR3, the DNA is TGTGCCAGCAGCCCCCATTCCGGGACTAGCGGGGACAATGAGCAGTTCTTC.

This chain connects TRBV14 to TRBJ1-2; 8 nucleotides agree with TRBD1. V lost 4 bases and J lost 7; bases outside the gene matches: 5. The CDR3 covers 13 residues. Germline V gene lookup returns CDR1 SGHDN and CDR2 FVKESK. CDR3 region: CASSPTGVGGYTF. As DNA, the CDR3 is TGTGCCAGCAGCCCGACAGGGGTAGGTGGCTACACCTTC.

The chain carries TRBV27 and TRBJ2-1, with 12 bases aligning to TRBD2. The CDR3 runs 16 residues. Germline CDR1 is MNHEY and CDR2 is SMNVEV (reference sequence). V trimming: 2 bases; J trimming: 5 bases; junction bases outside the gene matches: 4. CDR3 sequence (DNA): TGTGCCAGCAGTTTACTAACTAGCGGGGGGAACAATGAGCAGTTCTTC. Translating it yields CASSLLTSGGNNEQFF.

This clone appeared a single time. The chain uses TRBV2 and TRBJ2-1; TRBD2 might be the D (5 bases). CDR1 SNHLY and CDR2 FYNNEI come from the germline V gene. CDR3 length equals 13 residues. V gave up 6 bases and J gave up 1 base, with 7 bases separating them. CDR3 DNA sequence: TGTGCCAGCAGATGGACTTCCTACAATGAGCAGTTCTTC. This encodes CASRWTSYNEQFF.

This clone is a singleton in its sample. The chain has TRBV5-1 and TRBJ2-4; D not certain. The CDR3 has 15 residues. The germline V and J ends were trimmed by 2 bases and 0 bases, with 9 bases remaining between them. Germline values: CDR1 SGHRS, CDR2 YFSETQ. The CDR3 DNA reads as TGCGCCAGCAGCTTAGGCGGCGGAGCCAAAAACATTCAGTACTTC. It specifies CASSLGGGAKNIQYF. The full variable domain, rest sourced from reference TRBV5-1 and TRBJ2-4, is KAGVTQTPRYLIKTRGQQVTLSCSPISGHRSVSWYQQTPGQGLQFLFEYFSETQRNKGNFPGRFSGRQFSNSRSEMNVSTLELGDSALYLCASSLGGGAKNIQYFGAGTRLSVL.

This rearrangement joins TRBV2 to TRBJ2-7; 11 bases agree with TRBD2. The CDR3 length is 14 residues. V was clipped by 6 bases and J by 2 bases; unmatched bases: 3. CDR1 and CDR2 (germline): SNHLY, FYNNEI. The CDR3 loop is CASRPTSGTYEQYF. The CDR3 DNA follows: TGTGCCAGCAGGCCGACTAGCGGGACCTACGAGCAGTACTTC.

The genes are TRBV2 and TRBJ1-1, with unresolved D. This CDR3 is 13 amino acids long. Germline CDR1 and CDR2: SNHLY and FYNNEI. The V gene lost 1 base and the J gene lost 0 bases, with 3 bases spanning the gap. The chain's CDR3 is CASSEDMNTEAFF. The CDR3 coding sequence is TGTGCCAGCAGTGAAGATATGAACACTGAAGCTTTCTTT.

V is TRBV27 and J is TRBJ1-6; the match to TRBD1 covers 8 bases. Germline-derived CDR1 and CDR2 are MNHEY and SMNVEV (reference sequence). The CDR3 covers 15 residues. The junction had 7 bases not matched to a gene; V was cut back by 6 bases and J by 6 bases. The CDR3 DNA is TGTGCCAGCAGGTTGGGAGACAGGGGTAATTCACCCCTCCACTTT. This gives the protein CASRLGDRGNSPLHF.

This rearrangement joins TRBV3-1 (or the pseudogene TRBV3-2) to TRBJ2-2; D perhaps matches TRBD2 (5 bases). This CDR3 has 15 residues. Germline V gives CDR1 LGHDT, CDR2 YNNKEL (reference sequence). V was cut by 5 bases and J by 3 bases, with 13 bases left in between. The CDR3 nucleotides are TGTGCCAGCAGCGGCAACCGGGGAGACACCGGGGAGCTGTTTTTT. Translated, it gives CASSGNRGDTGELFF.

This sequence joins TRBV12-5 and TRBJ1-1; TRBD1 matches at 8 bases. From germline, CDR1 is LGHNT and CDR2 FRNRAP. J was trimmed by 7 bases and V by 5 bases; bases with no gene match: 9. CDR3 size: 14 residues. The CDR3 DNA follows: TGTGCTAGTGGTCGCCTCGACAGGGGAGGTGAAGCTTTCTTT. It encodes CASGRLDRGGEAFF.

This clone has only a few counts. The V gene is TRBV11-2, the J gene TRBJ1-2; 11 nucleotides align to TRBD1. V shed 4 bases, J shed 8 bases, and the junction held 3 bases outside the gene matches. CDR1 and CDR2 from the germline V gene are SGHAT and FQNNGV. CDR3 length equals 13 residues. DNA for the CDR3: TGTGCCAGCAGCTCGGACAGGGGGCCCGGCTACACCTTC. Translation gives CASSSDRGPGYTF.

V usage is TRBV19 and J usage is TRBJ1-4, with TRBD1 matching over 8 bases. V lost 4 bases, J lost 3 bases, and 4 bases stayed unmatched. The CDR3 extends over 15 amino acids. Germline V lookup: CDR1 LNHDA, CDR2 SQIVND (reference sequence). CDR3: CASSTGQGPNEKLFF. CDR3 nucleotide sequence: TGTGCCAGTAGTACCGGACAGGGACCTAATGAAAAACTGTTTTTT.

The chain couples TRBV6-5 to TRBJ1-1; D gene uncertain. The length of the CDR3 is 15 residues. CDR1 and CDR2 from the germline V gene are MNHEY and SVGAGI. Trimming removed 7 bases at V and 0 bases at J, with 15 bases between. The CDR3 here is CASKKGVSMNTEAFF. The CDR3 nucleotides read TGTGCCAGCAAAAAGGGAGTTTCAATGAACACTGAAGCTTTCTTT.

The CDR3 is CASSLGDRVRYTF. DNA of the CDR3: TGCGCCAGCAGCTTGGGGGACAGGGTGCGCTACACCTTC. The rearrangement links TRBV5-1 to TRBJ1-2; the match to TRBD1 covers 9 bases. CDR3 length equals 13 residues. Germline V CDR1 and CDR2: SGHRS, YFSETQ. Trimming took 0 bases from V and 9 from J; bases not matched to a gene: 3.

J is TRBJ2-5 and V is TRBV30, with unresolved D. This CDR3 region has 12 residues. Germline-derived CDR1 and CDR2 are GTSNPN and SVGIG (reference sequence). The V end lost 0 bases, the J end lost 5 bases, and 7 bases lay between the germline ends. The CDR3 region has the DNA TGTGCCTGGAGTGTACGGTCGGAGACCCAGTACTTC. Protein: CAWSVRSETQYF.

J is TRBJ1-1 and V is TRBV7-2, with D possibly being TRBD1 (5 bases). The CDR3 covers 12 residues. V was shortened by 7 bases and J by 4 bases, with 10 bases between the two germline ends. CDR1 and CDR2 (germline): SGHTA, FQGNSA. Here the CDR3 reads CASTVGGTEAFF. The CDR3 region has the DNA TGTGCCAGCACCGTCGGGGGCACTGAAGCTTTCTTT.

The J gene is TRBJ1-1, the V gene TRBV19, with 10 bases fitting TRBD1. In germline, CDR1 is LNHDA, CDR2 SQIVND (reference sequence). This CDR3 spans 15 amino acids. V lost 6 bases to trimming and J lost 5 bases; unmatched junction nucleotides: 9. The CDR3 bases are TGTGCCAGTAGCGTAAGACAGGGGGCGCGGACTGAAGCTTTCTTT. This codes for CASSVRQGARTEAFF.

This clone was detected a few times. The J gene is TRBJ1-2, the V gene TRBV6-5; 8 bases map to TRBD1. In germline, CDR1 is MNHEY, CDR2 SVGAGI. The V gene end was trimmed by 0 bases and the J gene end by 4 bases; junction bases not matched to a gene: 4. This CDR3 comprises 15 residues. The CDR3 loop is CASSYSPTGAYGYTF. In nucleotides, the CDR3 is TGTGCCAGCAGTTACTCCCCGACAGGGGCCTATGGCTACACCTTC.

This rearrangement joins TRBV11-2 to TRBJ2-5; TRBD2 agrees at 7 bases. The germline gives CDR1 SGHAT, CDR2 FQNNGV. The CDR3 spans 16 residues. V trimming: 1 base; J trimming: 4 bases; junction bases outside the gene matches: 9. CDR3 residues: CASSLVMGGPGETQYF. DNA for the CDR3: TGTGCCAGCAGCTTAGTCATGGGAGGGCCGGGAGAGACCCAGTACTTC.

The chain uses TRBV15 and TRBJ2-3, with no clear D. Germline values: CDR1 LNHNV, CDR2 YYDKDF (reference sequence). The CDR3 is 12 amino acids. V dropped 5 bases and J dropped 2 bases, with 5 bases sitting between them. The DNA for the CDR3 is TGTGCCACCAGCCACAACACAGATACGCAGTATTTT. Translating it yields CATSHNTDTQYF.

This clone turned up a few times. The V and J genes are TRBV6-4 and TRBJ2-1, with TRBD1 matching over 9 bases. Germline assignment: CDR1 MRHNA and CDR2 SNTAGT. Trimming at V came to 10 bases and at J to 8 bases, leaving 12 bases not matched to a gene. The CDR3 loop spans 14 amino acids. In DNA form, the CDR3 reads TGTGCCACCAAGGGACAGGGTGGCGTGGATGAGCAGTTCTTC. Amino acid sequence: CATKGQGGVDEQFF.

The rearrangement links TRBV20-1 to TRBJ1-4; 8 nucleotides line up with TRBD1. With V trimmed by 3 bases and J by 7 bases, 7 bases remained unmatched. The CDR3 loop spans 14 amino acids. Germline loops: CDR1 DFQATT, CDR2 SNEGSKA (reference sequence). Here the CDR3 DNA reads TGCAGTGCTAGTGGGCCAGGGGGCGGTGAAAAACTGTTTTTT. It specifies CSASGPGGGEKLFF.

The rearrangement uses TRBV6-1 and TRBJ2-1; 10 bases are shared with TRBD2. This CDR3 has 16 residues. Germline CDR1 and CDR2: MNHNS and SASEGT. The ends lost 2 bases at V and 4 bases at J; junction bases unmatched: 5. The CDR3, as DNA: TGTGCCAGCAGTGAATCCCCTAGCGGGGGATACAATGAGCAGTTCTTC. As protein: CASSESPSGGYNEQFF.

V gene TRBV19 combines with J gene TRBJ1-1, with TRBD1 matching over 10 bases. The germline V gene has CDR1 LNHDA and CDR2 SQIVND (reference sequence). The CDR3 length is 13 residues. The trim removed 9 bases at V and 7 bases at J, leaving 8 bases unmatched. This CDR3 is CASRRQGAGEAFF. CDR3 coding DNA: TGTGCCAGCCGTAGACAGGGGGCCGGTGAAGCTTTCTTT.

The V and J genes are TRBV19 and TRBJ2-6, with 7 bases aligning to TRBD1. The CDR3 covers 16 residues. The germline V gene encodes CDR1 LNHDA and CDR2 SQIVND (reference sequence). Losses at the gene ends were 5 bases for V and 0 bases for J; bases not matched to a gene: 4. The CDR3 coding sequence is TGTGCCAGTAGTCCGGGACAGTCCTCTGGGGCCAACGTCCTGACTTTC. It codes for CASSPGQSSGANVLTF.

On this clone: One junction end disagrees with the germline gene, perhaps due to a read error. The chain employs TRBV2 and TRBJ2-7; TRBD2 is a possible D gene (6 bases). The CDR3 runs to 11 residues. Germline V gene sequence: CDR1 SNHLY, CDR2 FYNNEI. The CDR3 bases are TGTGCCAGCAGTGAAAAACGGGCGGGGCACTTC. Translated: CASSEKRAGHF. Supplemented by reference TRBV2 and TRBJ2-7, the full variable domain reads EPEVTQTPSHQVTQMGQEVILRCVPISNHLYFYWYRQILGQKVEFLVSFYNNEISEKSEIFDDQFSVERPDGSNFTLKIRSTKLEDSAMYFCASSEKRAGHFGPGTRLTVT.

The rearrangement links TRBV6-6 to TRBJ2-7; D may be TRBD1 (6 bases). From germline, CDR1 is MNHNY and CDR2 SVGAGI (reference sequence). Trimming cost V 0 bases and J 0 bases, with 12 bases left between them. The CDR3 covers 16 residues. DNA of the CDR3: TGTGCCAGCAGTTACTCAAACCGGGACAACTCCTACGAGCAGTACTTC. Protein product: CASSYSNRDNSYEQYF.

This sequence joins TRBV14 and TRBJ2-7; 11 bases line up with TRBD2. This CDR3 contains 15 residues. J gave up 3 bases and V 3 bases, and 4 bases lay outside the gene matches. CDR1 is SGHDN, CDR2 FVKESK, per germline. The CDR3: CASSQGLAAYYEQYF. The DNA of the CDR3 is TGTGCCAGCAGCCAGGGACTAGCGGCCTACTACGAGCAGTACTTC. Using reference TRBV14 and TRBJ2-7 for the parts outside the CDR3, the full variable domain is EAGVTQFPSHSVIEKGQTVTLRCDPISGHDNLYWYRRVMGKEIKFLLHFVKESKQDESGMPNNRFLAERTGGTYSTLKVQPAELEDSGVYFCASSQGLAAYYEQYFGPGTRLTVT.

This rearrangement joins TRBV28 to TRBJ1-3, with D uncertain. Trimming removed 3 bases at V and 4 bases at J, with 7 bases between. Germline values: CDR1 MDHEN, CDR2 SYDVKM. The CDR3 has 13 residues. The CDR3 DNA sequence: TGTGCCAGCAGTTTCTCTCCGGGAAACACCATATATTTT. Amino acid sequence: CASSFSPGNTIYF.

CDR3 sequence: CASIGGAGEHEQYF. CDR3 DNA: TGTGCCAGCATCGGGGGGGCGGGGGAGCACGAGCAGTACTTC. This chain joins TRBV6-5 and TRBJ2-7; 8 bases match TRBD2. This CDR3 region has 14 residues. CDR1 is MNHEY, CDR2 SVGAGI, per germline. The ends lost 7 bases at V and 5 bases at J; junction bases unmatched: 10.